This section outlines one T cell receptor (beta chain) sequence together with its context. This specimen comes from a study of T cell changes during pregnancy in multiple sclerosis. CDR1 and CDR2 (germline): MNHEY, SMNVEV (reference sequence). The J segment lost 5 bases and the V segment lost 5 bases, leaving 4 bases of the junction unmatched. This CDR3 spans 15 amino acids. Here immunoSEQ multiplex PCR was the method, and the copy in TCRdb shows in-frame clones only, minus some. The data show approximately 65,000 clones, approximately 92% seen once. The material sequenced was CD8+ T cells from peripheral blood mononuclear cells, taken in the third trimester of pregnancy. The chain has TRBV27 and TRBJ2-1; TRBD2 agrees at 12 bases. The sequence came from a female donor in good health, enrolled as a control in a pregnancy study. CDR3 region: CASSPSGGEDNEQFF. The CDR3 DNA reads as TGTGCCAGCAGTCCTAGCGGGGGGGAGGACAATGAGCAGTTCTTC.